This T cell receptor beta chain came from a study of neurological immune-mediated disorders. Each sequencing run yielded over 190 million TCR-beta sequences from 15-18 subjects. TCRdb ran MiXCR on the 5' RACE reads and lists one entry per CDR3 protein. The table records 15,000 to 20,000 distinct CDR3 sequences, around 28% of them present only once. The CDR3 has 15 residues. With V trimmed by 1 base and J by 5 bases, 8 bases remained unmatched. CDR1 and CDR2 (germline): SGHTS, YDEGEE. This clonotype was observed a few times. Sequenced sample: PBMCs. The clonotype was recovered from a man aged 50 or older with HTLV-1-associated myelopathy (HAM/TSP). The V gene is TRBV5-8, the J gene TRBJ2-5, with 7 bases fitting TRBD1. The CDR3 DNA reads TGTGCCAGCAGCTTGCAGGGGGTGGGAACGGAGACCCAGTACTTC. It encodes CASSLQGVGTETQYF.